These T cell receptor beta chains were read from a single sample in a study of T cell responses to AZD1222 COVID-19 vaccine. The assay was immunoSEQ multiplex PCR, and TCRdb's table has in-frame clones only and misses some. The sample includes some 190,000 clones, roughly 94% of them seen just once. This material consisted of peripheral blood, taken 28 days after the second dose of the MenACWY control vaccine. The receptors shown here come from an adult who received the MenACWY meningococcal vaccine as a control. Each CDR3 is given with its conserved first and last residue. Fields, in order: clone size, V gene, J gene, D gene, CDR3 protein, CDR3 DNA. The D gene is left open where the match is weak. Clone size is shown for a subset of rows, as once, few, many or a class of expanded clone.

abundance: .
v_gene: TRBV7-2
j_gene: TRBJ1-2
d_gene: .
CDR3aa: CASSPQGEGYTF
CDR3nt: TGTGCCAGCAGCCCCCAGGGAGAAGGCTACACCTTC

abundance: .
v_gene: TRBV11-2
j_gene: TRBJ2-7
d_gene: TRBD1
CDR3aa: CASSLAGTGVYEQYF
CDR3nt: TGTGCCAGCAGCTTGGCCGGGACAGGGGTTTACGAGCAGTACTTC

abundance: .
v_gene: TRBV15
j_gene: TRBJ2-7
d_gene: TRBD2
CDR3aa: CATSRGTGGGSYEQYF
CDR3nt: TGTGCCACCAGCCGGGGTACGGGCGGGGGTTCCTACGAGCAGTACTTC

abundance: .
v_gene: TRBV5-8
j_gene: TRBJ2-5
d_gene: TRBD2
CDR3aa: CASSQSGRAGYGETQYF
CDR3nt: TGTGCCAGCAGCCAAAGCGGGAGGGCCGGGTATGGAGAGACCCAGTACTTC

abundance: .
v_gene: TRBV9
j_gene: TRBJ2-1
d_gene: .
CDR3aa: CASSASSYNEQFF
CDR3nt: TGTGCCAGCAGCGCTAGCTCCTACAATGAGCAGTTCTTC

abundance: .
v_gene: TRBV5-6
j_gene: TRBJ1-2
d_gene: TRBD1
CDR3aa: CASSPGGSGYTF
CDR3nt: TGTGCCAGCAGCCCAGGGGGTTCTGGCTACACCTTC

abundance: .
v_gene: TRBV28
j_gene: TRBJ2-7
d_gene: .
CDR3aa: CASGGRDHSYEQYF
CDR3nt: TGTGCCAGCGGGGGACGGGACCACTCCTACGAGCAGTACTTC

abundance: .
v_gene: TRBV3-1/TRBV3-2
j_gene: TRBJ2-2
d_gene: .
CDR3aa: CASSLFPGELFF
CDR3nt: TGTGCCAGCAGCCTCTTCCCCGGGGAGCTGTTTTTT

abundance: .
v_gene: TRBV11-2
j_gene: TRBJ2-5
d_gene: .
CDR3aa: CASSFQGKETQYF
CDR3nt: TGTGCCAGCAGCTTCCAGGGGAAAGAGACCCAGTACTTC

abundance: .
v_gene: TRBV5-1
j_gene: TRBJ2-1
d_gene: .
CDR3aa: CASSFGSPNDEQFF
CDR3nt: TGCGCCAGCAGCTTTGGGTCCCCTAACGATGAGCAGTTCTTC

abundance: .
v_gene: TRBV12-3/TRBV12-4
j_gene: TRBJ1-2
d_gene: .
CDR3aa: CASSAPGTGSYTF
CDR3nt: TGTGCCAGCAGTGCCCCCGGGACGGGGAGCTACACCTTC

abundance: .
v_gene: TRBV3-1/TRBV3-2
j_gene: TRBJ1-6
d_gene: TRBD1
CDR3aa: CASTHSSQGARNSPLHF
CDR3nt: TGTGCCAGCACCCATTCCTCTCAGGGGGCCCGAAATTCACCCCTCCACTTT

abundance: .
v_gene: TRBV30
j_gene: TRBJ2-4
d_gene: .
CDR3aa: CAWTSTAENIQYF
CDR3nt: TGTGCCTGGACGTCGACAGCCGAAAACATTCAGTACTTC

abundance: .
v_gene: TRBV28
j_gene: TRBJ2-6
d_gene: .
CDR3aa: CASVTSGANVLTF
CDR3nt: TGTGCCAGCGTGACTTCTGGGGCCAACGTCCTGACTTTC

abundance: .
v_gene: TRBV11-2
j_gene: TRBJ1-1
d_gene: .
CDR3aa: CASSFRDASNTEAFF
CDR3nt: TGTGCCAGCAGCTTCCGGGACGCCTCGAACACTGAAGCTTTCTTT

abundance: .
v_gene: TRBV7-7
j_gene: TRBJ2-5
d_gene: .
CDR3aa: CASSLIGSETQYF
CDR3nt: TGTGCCAGCAGCTTAATAGGGTCGGAGACCCAGTACTTC

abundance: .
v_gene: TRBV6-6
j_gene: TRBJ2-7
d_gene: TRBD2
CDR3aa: CASSRGGEHEQYF
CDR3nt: TGTGCCAGTTCACGGGGGGGCGAACACGAGCAGTACTTC

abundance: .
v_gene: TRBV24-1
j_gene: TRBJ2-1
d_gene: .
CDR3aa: CATSEDWEHEQFF
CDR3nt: TGTGCCACCAGTGAGGACTGGGAGCATGAGCAGTTCTTC

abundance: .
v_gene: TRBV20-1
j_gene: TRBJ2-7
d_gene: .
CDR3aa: CSASRRERSEQYF
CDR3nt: TGCAGTGCTAGTCGGAGGGAAAGGTCCGAGCAGTACTTC

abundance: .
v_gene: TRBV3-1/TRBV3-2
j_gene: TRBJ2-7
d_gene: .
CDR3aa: CASSQGGWGLGEQYF
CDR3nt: TGTGCCAGCAGCCAAGGGGGTTGGGGGCTCGGCGAGCAGTACTTC

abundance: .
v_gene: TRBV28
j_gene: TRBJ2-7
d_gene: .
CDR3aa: CASSPLGRVSYEQYF
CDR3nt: TGTGCCAGCAGTCCACTGGGCAGGGTGAGTTACGAGCAGTACTTC

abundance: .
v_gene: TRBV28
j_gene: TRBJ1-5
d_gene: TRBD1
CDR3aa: CASSSGTGWSGNQPQHF
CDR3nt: TGTGCCAGCAGTTCCGGGACAGGATGGTCTGGCAATCAGCCCCAGCATTTT

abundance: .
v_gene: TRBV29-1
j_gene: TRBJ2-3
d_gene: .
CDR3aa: CSVGGRSSTDTQYF
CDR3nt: TGCAGCGTGGGTGGGCGGTCTAGCACAGATACGCAGTATTTT

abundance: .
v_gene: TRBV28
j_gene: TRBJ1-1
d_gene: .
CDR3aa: CASSFLRGNTEAFF
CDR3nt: TGTGCCAGCAGTTTCCTCAGGGGGAACACTGAAGCTTTCTTT

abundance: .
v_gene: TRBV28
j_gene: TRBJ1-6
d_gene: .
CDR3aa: CASKESDSYNSPLHF
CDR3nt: TGTGCCAGCAAGGAATCGGACAGCTATAATTCACCCCTCCACTTT

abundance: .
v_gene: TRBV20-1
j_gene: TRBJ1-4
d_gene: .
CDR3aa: CSAMSEKLFF
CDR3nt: TGCAGTGCTATGTCCGAAAAACTGTTTTTT

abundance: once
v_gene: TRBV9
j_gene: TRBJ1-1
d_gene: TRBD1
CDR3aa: CASSVATTGEAFF
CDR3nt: TGTGCCAGCAGCGTAGCTACGACAGGGGAAGCTTTCTTT

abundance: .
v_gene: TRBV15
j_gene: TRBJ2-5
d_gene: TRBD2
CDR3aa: CATSRDHKLAGEGKETQYF
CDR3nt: TGTGCCACCAGCAGAGATCATAAACTAGCGGGAGAAGGGAAAGAGACCCAGTACTTC

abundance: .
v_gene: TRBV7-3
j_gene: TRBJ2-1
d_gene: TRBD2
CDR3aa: CASSFSAGDYYNEQFF
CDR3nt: TGTGCCAGCAGCTTCTCAGCGGGAGATTACTACAATGAGCAGTTCTTC

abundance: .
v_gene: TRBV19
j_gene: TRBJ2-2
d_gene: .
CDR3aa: CASSIDSAGMGTGELFF
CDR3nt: TGTGCCAGTAGTATAGACTCCGCGGGAATGGGCACCGGGGAGCTGTTTTTT

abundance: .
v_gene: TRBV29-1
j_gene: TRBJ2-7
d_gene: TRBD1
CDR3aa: CSVGEQGSYEQYF
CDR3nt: TGCAGCGTTGGGGAACAGGGGTCCTACGAGCAGTACTTC

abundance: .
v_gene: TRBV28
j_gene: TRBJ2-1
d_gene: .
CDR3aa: CASSLRGYEQFF
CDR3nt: TGTGCCAGCAGTTTACGGGGCTATGAGCAGTTCTTC

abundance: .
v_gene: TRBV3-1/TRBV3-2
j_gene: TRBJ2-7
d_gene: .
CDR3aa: CASSQSAGRAEQYF
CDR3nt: TGTGCCAGCAGCCAATCCGCCGGTAGAGCCGAGCAGTACTTC

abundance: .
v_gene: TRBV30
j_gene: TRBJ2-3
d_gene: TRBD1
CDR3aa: CAWDVGQGVTDTQYF
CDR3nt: TGTGCCTGGGACGTGGGACAGGGGGTGACAGATACGCAGTATTTT

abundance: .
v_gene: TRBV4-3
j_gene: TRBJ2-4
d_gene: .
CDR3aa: CASSQDSRGEVLAKNIQYF
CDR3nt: TGCGCCAGCAGCCAAGATTCCAGGGGAGAGGTACTAGCCAAAAACATTCAGTACTTC

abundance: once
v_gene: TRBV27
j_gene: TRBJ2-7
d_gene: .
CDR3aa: CASSFVGDYEQYF
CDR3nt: TGTGCCAGCAGTTTTGTGGGAGACTACGAGCAGTACTTC

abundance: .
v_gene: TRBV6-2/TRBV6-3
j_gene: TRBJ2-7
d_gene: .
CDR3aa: CASSLQRGSYEQYF
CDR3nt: TGTGCCAGCAGTTTACAGAGGGGTTCCTACGAGCAGTACTTC

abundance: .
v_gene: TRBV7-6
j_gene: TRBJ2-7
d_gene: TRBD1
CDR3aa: CASSLDRSASYEQYF
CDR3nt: TGTGCCAGCAGCTTGGACAGGTCGGCCTCCTACGAGCAGTACTTC

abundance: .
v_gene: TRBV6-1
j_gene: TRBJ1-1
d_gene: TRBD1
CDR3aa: CASSEIGGRANTEAFF
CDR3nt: TGTGCCAGCAGTGAAATAGGGGGCAGGGCGAACACTGAAGCTTTCTTT

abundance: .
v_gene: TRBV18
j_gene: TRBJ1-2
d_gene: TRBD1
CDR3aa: CASSREGTGTDGYTF
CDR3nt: TGTGCCAGCTCACGCGAGGGGACAGGGACTGACGGCTACACCTTC

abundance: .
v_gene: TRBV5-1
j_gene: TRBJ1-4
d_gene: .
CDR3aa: CASSPAESNEKLFF
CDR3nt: TGCGCCAGCAGCCCGGCGGAATCTAATGAAAAACTGTTTTTT